Listed here are 14 T cell receptor beta chains from one sample, sequenced in a study of blood T cell repertoires in COVID-19. Assay used: immunoSEQ multiplex PCR; TCRdb lists only in-frame clones, some missing. The table shows 110,000 or so clones, with around 89% occurring only once. What was sequenced was peripheral blood. These receptors were obtained from a woman aged 45-65 years with acute or convalescent COVID-19.

J is TRBJ1-1 and V is TRBV30; D unclear. The CDR3 spans 16 residues. V lost 0 bases and J 0 bases, leaving 14 bases between the germline ends. Germline CDR1 is GTSNPN and CDR2 is SVGIG (reference sequence). The CDR3 coding sequence is TGTGCCTGGAGTGTAAGAGGAAGTGTGATGAACACTGAAGCTTTCTTT. Translating it yields CAWSVRGSVMNTEAFF.

CDR3 sequence reads: CATQGVNQPQHF. In DNA form, the CDR3 reads TGTGCCACCCAGGGGGTGAATCAGCCCCAGCATTTT. V usage is TRBV28 and J usage is TRBJ1-5; 7 positions match TRBD1. The J segment lost 4 bases and the V segment lost 10 bases, leaving 4 bases of the junction unmatched. This CDR3 has 12 amino acids. From germline, CDR1 is MDHEN and CDR2 SYDVKM.

This chain links TRBV4-2 with TRBJ1-2, with 8 bases fitting TRBD1. Germline V CDR1 and CDR2: LGHNA, YNFKEQ. This CDR3 spans 17 amino acids. V was clipped by 0 bases and J by 0 bases; unmatched bases: 6. Written as DNA, the CDR3 is TGTGCCAGCAGCCAAGAGGGGACAGGCGGGGCTAACTATGGCTACACCTTC. Protein product: CASSQEGTGGANYGYTF.

This clone was counted only a few times. The rearrangement uses TRBV6-5 and TRBJ2-7; 9 nucleotides align to TRBD1. The germline V gene encodes CDR1 MNHEY and CDR2 SVGAGI. The CDR3 covers 15 residues. V shed 4 bases and J 3 bases; nucleotides not matched to a gene: 7. CDR3 protein: CASSSGTGYYYEQYF. CDR3 coding DNA: TGTGCCAGCAGTTCCGGGACAGGGTACTACTACGAGCAGTACTTC.

The CDR3 sequence is CASSVVWDRISYEQYF. Written as DNA, the CDR3 is TGTGCCAGCAGTGTCGTCTGGGACAGGATTTCCTACGAGCAGTACTTC. V is TRBV6-1 and J is TRBJ2-7; 8 bases are shared with TRBD1. CDR3 length: 16 residues. Germline CDR1 MNHNS, CDR2 SASEGT. The ends lost 4 bases at V and 1 base at J; junction bases unmatched: 9.

The V gene is TRBV6-5, the J gene TRBJ1-2; 8 positions agree with TRBD1. The germline gives CDR1 MNHEY, CDR2 SVGAGI. With 5 bases clipped from V and 2 bases from J, the junction kept 4 bases outside the gene matches. The CDR3 sequence is 14 residues long. CDR3 sequence reads: CASSTDRGNYGYTF. The CDR3 coding sequence is TGTGCCAGCAGTACAGACAGGGGAAACTATGGCTACACCTTC.

The chain links TRBV29-1 to TRBJ2-3, with 10 bases that match TRBD2. CDR1 and CDR2 (germline): SQVTM, ANQGSEA. The CDR3 has 14 residues. Trimming cost V 6 bases and J 7 bases; bases outside gene matches: 10. Here the CDR3 reads CSVAGGPRGNTQYF. The CDR3 coding sequence is TGCAGCGTAGCGGGAGGGCCGAGAGGAAATACGCAGTATTTT.

The gene calls are TRBV2 and TRBJ2-6; TRBD2 is a possible D gene (5 bases). Trimming took 7 bases from V and 2 from J, leaving 9 bases between them. Germline V gives CDR1 SNHLY, CDR2 FYNNEI. The CDR3 runs to 14 residues. The CDR3 is CASTRRTGANVLTF. The CDR3 DNA sequence: TGTGCCAGCACCAGGAGGACTGGGGCCAACGTCCTGACTTTC.

The chain links TRBV18 to TRBJ1-1, with D uncertain. The V gene lost 3 bases and the J gene lost 7 bases, with 9 bases spanning the gap. The CDR3 is made up of 12 amino acids. CDR1 and CDR2 (germline): KGHSH, LQKENI. CDR3: CASSPRRGEAFF. The DNA of the CDR3 is TGTGCCAGCTCACCCCGTCGGGGTGAAGCTTTCTTT.

The J gene is TRBJ1-1, the V gene TRBV6-2 or TRBV6-3; the D gene is possibly TRBD1 (5 bases). V was shortened by 6 bases and J by 6 bases, with 20 bases between the two germline ends. The V gene's germline CDR1 is MNHEY and CDR2 SVGEGT. The CDR3 contains 15 residues. DNA for the CDR3: TGTGCCAGCAGCGATCCCGACAGCGTCTCGGCTGAAGCTTTCTTT. The encoded protein is CASSDPDSVSAEAFF.

This clone was counted a single time. V usage is TRBV14 and J usage is TRBJ2-2, with D possibly being TRBD1 (5 bases). This CDR3 region has 14 residues. In germline, CDR1 is SGHDN, CDR2 FVKESK. V was pared by 2 bases and J by 4 bases, with 8 bases between. CDR3 coding DNA: TGTGCCAGCAGCCAACGCAGGGTCACCGGGGAGCTGTTTTTT. Protein sequence: CASSQRRVTGELFF.

The chain has TRBV30 and TRBJ2-1; D might be TRBD2 (5 bases). CDR3 length: 14 amino acids. CDR1 GTSNPN and CDR2 SVGIG come from the germline V gene (reference sequence). Trimming shortened V by 0 bases and J by 7 bases, and 13 bases separated the two germline ends. The CDR3 sequence is CAWSVDYYQNEQFF. Written as DNA, the CDR3 is TGTGCCTGGAGTGTCGACTATTATCAGAATGAGCAGTTCTTC.

The CDR3 reads CASRRGSEQYF. In DNA form, the CDR3 reads TGTGCCAGCAGGAGGGGGAGCGAGCAGTACTTC. The gene calls are TRBV2 and TRBJ2-7, with a tentative D call TRBD1 (6 bases). Germline V gene lookup returns CDR1 SNHLY and CDR2 FYNNEI. Trimming took 6 bases from V and 6 from J, leaving 9 bases between them. This CDR3 is built from 11 residues.

The chain uses TRBV6-2 or TRBV6-3 and TRBJ2-3, with 8 bases aligning to TRBD2. With 7 bases clipped from V and 8 bases from J, the junction kept 11 bases outside the gene matches. The CDR3 is made up of 14 amino acids. CDR1 and CDR2 (germline): MNHEY, SVGEGT. The CDR3 sequence is CASNPGLDGGTQYF. The CDR3 DNA follows: TGTGCCAGCAACCCGGGACTAGATGGGGGTACGCAGTATTTT.